Listed below are T cell receptor beta chains from one sample, sequenced in a study of T cell changes during pregnancy in multiple sclerosis. Assay used: immunoSEQ multiplex PCR; TCRdb lists only in-frame clones, some missing. The sample consists of just over 65,000 clones, around 90% of them appearing once. The sample in question was peripheral blood, obtained in the second trimester of pregnancy. The origin of the receptors is a female donor with multiple sclerosis, enrolled in a pregnancy study. Both conserved end residues are trimmed from each CDR3.

cdr3_length: 13; v_call: TRBV7-9; cdr3_aa: ASSLGTGVTNVLT
cdr3_length: 12; v_call: TRBV11-2; cdr3_aa: ASSLGWGQTEAF
cdr3_length: 13; v_call: TRBV18; cdr3_aa: ASSRRLAGYNEQF
cdr3_length: 13; v_call: TRBV7-2; cdr3_aa: ASSSQTGPNEKLF
cdr3_length: 13; v_call: TRBV7-9; cdr3_aa: ASSLGTGSTDTQY
cdr3_length: 12; v_call: TRBV7-2; cdr3_aa: ASSPTFSNQPQH
cdr3_length: 12; v_call: TRBV5-4; cdr3_aa: ASSPERGTDTQY
cdr3_length: 12; v_call: TRBV29-1; cdr3_aa: SVRDRGLGETQY
cdr3_length: 12; v_call: TRBV27; cdr3_aa: ASSGAAGYEKLF
cdr3_length: 13; v_call: TRBV7-2; cdr3_aa: ASSLSSGAGNTIY
cdr3_length: 13; v_call: TRBV9; cdr3_aa: ASSVRGRANEKLF
cdr3_length: 11; v_call: TRBV29-1; cdr3_aa: SVRGRMNTEAF
cdr3_length: 15; v_call: TRBV5-6; cdr3_aa: ASRRGQGRYFGSPLH
cdr3_length: 12; v_call: TRBV7-3; cdr3_aa: ASSLTAGGPEQF
cdr3_length: 15; v_call: TRBV4-2; cdr3_aa: ASSQDQSSGSDNEQF
cdr3_length: 10; v_call: TRBV18; cdr3_aa: ASSPLDRGAF
cdr3_length: 11; v_call: TRBV4-2; cdr3_aa: ASSQDGSPAGF